This TCR beta chain was captured by sequencing in a study of CD8+CD57+ T cells in acquired aplastic anemia. Study-wide background: Some 9.9 million reads were obtained on average for healthy donor CD4+ cells.

It was genomic DNA that served as the template for profiling TCR beta VDJ and CDR3. TCRdb re-called the reads through MiXCR, storing one row per CDR3 protein. In the table there are more than 150,000 distinct CDR3 sequences, 46% of which are singletons. Germline CDR1 reads SQVTM; CDR2 reads ANQGSEA. The CDR3 contains 13 residues. V trimming: 4 bases; J trimming: 3 bases; junction bases outside the gene matches: 3. Sequences were obtained from sorted CD4+, CD8+, or CD8+CD57+ T cells (not recorded which) from PBMCs. This chain joins TRBV29-1 and TRBJ1-1, with 9 bases matching TRBD1. The receptor was isolated from a human donor in good health. The CDR3 bases are TGCAGCGTTGTGAGACAGGGGGACACTGAAGCTTTCTTT. It translates to CSVVRQGDTEAFF.